This T cell receptor (beta chain) came from a study of identical twins. For this clonotype: Its antigen is not identified.

The CDR3 contains 15 residues. CDR1 is DFQATT, CDR2 SNEGSKA, per germline (reference sequence). Trimming pared 0 bases from V and 1 base from J, leaving 13 bases between. Findings and caveats of the study: Rather than following the same donors, the conclusions depended on cross-sectional statistical analysis.

Template switching introduced a universal primer site, and the cDNA bore unique molecular identifiers. Each CDR3 protein is one row after TCRdb ran MiXCR on the 5' RACE reads. The sample consists of 690,000 or so distinct CDR3 sequences, roughly 8% of them appearing once. These records were also assigned to another study, of yellow fever vaccine responses in identical twins.

This chain links TRBV20-1 with TRBJ2-7; D possibly corresponds to TRBD1 (5 bases). The receptor was derived from a woman aged 18 to 35 in good health. Material: PBMCs. CDR3 residues: CSARDQGLLSYEQYF. The CDR3 region has the DNA TGCAGTGCTAGAGATCAGGGATTATTATCCTACGAGCAGTACTTC.